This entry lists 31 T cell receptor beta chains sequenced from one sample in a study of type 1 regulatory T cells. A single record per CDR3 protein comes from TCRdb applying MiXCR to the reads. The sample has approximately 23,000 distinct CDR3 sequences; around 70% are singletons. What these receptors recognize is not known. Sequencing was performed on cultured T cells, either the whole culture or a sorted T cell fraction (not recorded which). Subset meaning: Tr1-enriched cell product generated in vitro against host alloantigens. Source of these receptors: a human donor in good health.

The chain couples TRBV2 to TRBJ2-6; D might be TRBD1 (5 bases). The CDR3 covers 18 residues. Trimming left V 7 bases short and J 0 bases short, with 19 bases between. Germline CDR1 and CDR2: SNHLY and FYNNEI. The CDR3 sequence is CASTEAHRISSGANVLTF. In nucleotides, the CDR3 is TGTGCCAGCACGGAAGCACACAGGATAAGCTCTGGGGCCAACGTCCTGACTTTC.

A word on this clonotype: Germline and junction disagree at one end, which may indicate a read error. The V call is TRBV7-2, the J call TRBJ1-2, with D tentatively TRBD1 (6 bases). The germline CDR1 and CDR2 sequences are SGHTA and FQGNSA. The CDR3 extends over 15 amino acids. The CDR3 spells CASSGLGAHMGGYTF. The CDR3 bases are TGTGCCAGCAGCGGTTTGGGGGCACATATGGGGGGCTATACCTTC.

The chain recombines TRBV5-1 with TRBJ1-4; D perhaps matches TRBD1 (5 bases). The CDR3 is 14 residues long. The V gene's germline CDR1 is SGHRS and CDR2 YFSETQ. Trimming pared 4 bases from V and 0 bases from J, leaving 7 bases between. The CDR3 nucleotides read TGCGCCAGCAGCGAGACAGCAACTAATGAAAAACTGTTTTTT. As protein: CASSETATNEKLFF.

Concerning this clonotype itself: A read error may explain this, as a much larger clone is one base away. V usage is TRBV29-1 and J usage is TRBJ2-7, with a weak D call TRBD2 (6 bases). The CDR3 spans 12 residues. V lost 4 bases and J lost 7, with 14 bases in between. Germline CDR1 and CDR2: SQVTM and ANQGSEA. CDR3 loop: CSVGGLAGEQYF. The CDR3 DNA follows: TGCAGCGTTGGGGGCCTGGCGGGGGAGCAGTACTTC.

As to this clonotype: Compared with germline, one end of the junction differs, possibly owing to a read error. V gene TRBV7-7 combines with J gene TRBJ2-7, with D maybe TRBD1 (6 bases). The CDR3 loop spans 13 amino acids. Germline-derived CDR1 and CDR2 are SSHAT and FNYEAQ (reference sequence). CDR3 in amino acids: CASSQDSSYEQYF. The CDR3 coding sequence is TGTGCTAGCAGCCAGGACAGCTCCTACGAGCAGTACTTC.

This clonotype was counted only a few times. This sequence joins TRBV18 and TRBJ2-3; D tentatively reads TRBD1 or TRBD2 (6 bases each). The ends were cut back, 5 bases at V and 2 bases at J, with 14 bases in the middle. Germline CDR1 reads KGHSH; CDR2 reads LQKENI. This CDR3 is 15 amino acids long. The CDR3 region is CASSDRGLPTDTQYF. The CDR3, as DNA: TGTGCCAGCTCAGACCGGGGGCTCCCCACAGATACGCAGTATTTT.

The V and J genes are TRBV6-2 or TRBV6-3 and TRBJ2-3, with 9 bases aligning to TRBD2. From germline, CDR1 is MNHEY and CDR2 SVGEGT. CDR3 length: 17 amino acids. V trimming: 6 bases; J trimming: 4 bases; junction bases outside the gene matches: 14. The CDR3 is CASSPGTSRKRADTQYF. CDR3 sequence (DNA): TGTGCCAGCAGCCCCGGGACTAGCAGGAAGAGGGCAGATACGCAGTATTTT.

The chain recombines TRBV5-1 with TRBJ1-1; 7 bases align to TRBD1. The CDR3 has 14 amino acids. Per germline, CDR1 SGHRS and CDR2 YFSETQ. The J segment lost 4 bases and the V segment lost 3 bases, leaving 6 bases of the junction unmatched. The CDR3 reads CASSWAPGGTEAFF. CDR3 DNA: TGCGCCAGCAGCTGGGCCCCAGGGGGCACTGAAGCTTTCTTT. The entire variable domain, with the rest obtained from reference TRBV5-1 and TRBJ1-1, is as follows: KAGVTQTPRYLIKTRGQQVTLSCSPISGHRSVSWYQQTPGQGLQFLFEYFSETQRNKGNFPGRFSGRQFSNSRSEMNVSTLELGDSALYLCASSWAPGGTEAFFGQGTRLTVV.

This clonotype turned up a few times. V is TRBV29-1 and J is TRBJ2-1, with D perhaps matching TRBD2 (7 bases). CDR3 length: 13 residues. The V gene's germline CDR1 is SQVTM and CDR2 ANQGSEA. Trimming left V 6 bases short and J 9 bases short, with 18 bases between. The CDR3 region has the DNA TGCAGCGTACCCGAGGGGGGGTCCTTTGAGCAGTTCTTC. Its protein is CSVPEGGSFEQFF.

This chain's CDR3 is CASSLGQENTGELFF. Written as DNA, the CDR3 is TGCGCCAGCAGCTTGGGGCAAGAGAACACCGGGGAGCTGTTTTTT. The gene calls are TRBV5-1 and TRBJ2-2; D is uncertain. V gave up 0 bases and J gave up 1 base, with 7 bases separating them. Germline CDR1 SGHRS, CDR2 YFSETQ. The length of the CDR3 is 15 residues. The full variable domain, completed using reference TRBV5-1 and TRBJ2-2, is KAGVTQTPRYLIKTRGQQVTLSCSPISGHRSVSWYQQTPGQGLQFLFEYFSETQRNKGNFPGRFSGRQFSNSRSEMNVSTLELGDSALYLCASSLGQENTGELFFGEGSRLTVL.

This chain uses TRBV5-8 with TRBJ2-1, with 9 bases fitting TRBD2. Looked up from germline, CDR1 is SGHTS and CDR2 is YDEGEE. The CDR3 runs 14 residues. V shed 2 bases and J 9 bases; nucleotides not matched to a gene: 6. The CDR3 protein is CASSFLASGVEQFF. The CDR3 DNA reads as TGTGCCAGCAGCTTTTTGGCTAGCGGGGTTGAGCAGTTCTTC.

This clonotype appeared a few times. The CDR3 spells CSARDGGARGGANVLTF. The CDR3 DNA sequence: TGCAGTGCTAGAGATGGGGGGGCTCGAGGTGGGGCCAACGTCCTGACTTTC. The chain is built from TRBV20-1 and TRBJ2-6; tentatively, D is TRBD2 (7 bases). CDR1 and CDR2 (germline): DFQATT, SNEGSKA (reference sequence). V was cut by 0 bases and J by 3 bases, with 15 bases left in between. The CDR3 covers 17 residues.

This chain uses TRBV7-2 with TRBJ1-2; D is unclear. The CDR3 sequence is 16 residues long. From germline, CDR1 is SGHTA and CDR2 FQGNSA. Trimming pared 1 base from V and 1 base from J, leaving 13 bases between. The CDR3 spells CASSLGVTAFNYGYTF. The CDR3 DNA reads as TGTGCCAGCAGCTTAGGGGTAACAGCCTTTAACTATGGCTACACCTTC. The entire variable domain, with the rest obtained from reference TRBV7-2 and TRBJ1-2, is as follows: GAGVSQSPSNKVTEKGKDVELRCDPISGHTALYWYRQSLGQGLEFLIYFQGNSAPDKSGLPSDRFSAERTGGSVSTLTIQRTQQEDSAVYLCASSLGVTAFNYGYTFGSGTRLTVV.

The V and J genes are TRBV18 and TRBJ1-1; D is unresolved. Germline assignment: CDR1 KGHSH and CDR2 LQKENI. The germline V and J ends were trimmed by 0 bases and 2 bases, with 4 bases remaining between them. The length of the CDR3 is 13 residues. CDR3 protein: CASSPPENTEAFF. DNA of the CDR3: TGTGCCAGCTCACCACCCGAAAACACTGAAGCTTTCTTT.

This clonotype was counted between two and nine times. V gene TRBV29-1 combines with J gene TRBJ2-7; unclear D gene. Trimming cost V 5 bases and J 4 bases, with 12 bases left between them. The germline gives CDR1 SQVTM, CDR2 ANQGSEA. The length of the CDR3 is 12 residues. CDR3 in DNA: TGCAGCGTTTCCAGTTTGACATACGAGCAGTACTTC. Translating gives CSVSSLTYEQYF.

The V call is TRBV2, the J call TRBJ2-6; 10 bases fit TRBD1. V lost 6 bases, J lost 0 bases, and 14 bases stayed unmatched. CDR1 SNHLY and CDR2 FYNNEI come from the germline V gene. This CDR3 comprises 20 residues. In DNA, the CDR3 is TGTGCCAGCAGGATCGAGCGGGGGACAGGGGCGATCTCTGGGGCCAACGTCCTGACTTTC. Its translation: CASRIERGTGAISGANVLTF.

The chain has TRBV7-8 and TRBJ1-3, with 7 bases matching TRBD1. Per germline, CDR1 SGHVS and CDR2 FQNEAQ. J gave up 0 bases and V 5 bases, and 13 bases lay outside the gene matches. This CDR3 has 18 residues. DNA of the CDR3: TGTGCCAGCAGCGTACTTCCGGGACAGCAGCTCTCTGGAAACACCATATATTTT. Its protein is CASSVLPGQQLSGNTIYF.

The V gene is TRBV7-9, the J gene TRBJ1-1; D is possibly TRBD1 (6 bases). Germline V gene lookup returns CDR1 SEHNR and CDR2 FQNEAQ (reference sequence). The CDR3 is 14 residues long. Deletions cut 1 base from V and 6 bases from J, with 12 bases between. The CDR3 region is CASSLGSGDAEAFF. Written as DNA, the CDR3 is TGTGCCAGCAGCTTAGGTTCAGGGGACGCTGAAGCTTTCTTT.

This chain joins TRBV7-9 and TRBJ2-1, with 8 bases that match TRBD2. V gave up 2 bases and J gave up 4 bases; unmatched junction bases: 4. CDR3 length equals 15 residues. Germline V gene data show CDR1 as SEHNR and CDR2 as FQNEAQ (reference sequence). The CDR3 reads CASSLLRGGYNEQFF. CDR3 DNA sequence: TGTGCCAGCAGCTTATTACGGGGGGGGTACAATGAGCAGTTCTTC.

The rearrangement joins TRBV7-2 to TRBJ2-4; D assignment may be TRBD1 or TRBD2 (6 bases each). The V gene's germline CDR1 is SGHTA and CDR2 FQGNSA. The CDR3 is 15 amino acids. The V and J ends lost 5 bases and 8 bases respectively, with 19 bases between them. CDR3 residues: CASSEQGGRHDIQYF. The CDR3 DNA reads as TGTGCCAGCAGCGAACAAGGGGGGAGGCATGACATTCAGTACTTC.

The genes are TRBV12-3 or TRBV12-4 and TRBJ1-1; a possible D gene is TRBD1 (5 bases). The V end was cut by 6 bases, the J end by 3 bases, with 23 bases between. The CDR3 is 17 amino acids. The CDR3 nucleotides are TGTGCCAGCAGCTCGCGTAGTCCTTTCCGGGGGGACACTGAAGCTTTCTTT. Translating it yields CASSSRSPFRGDTEAFF.

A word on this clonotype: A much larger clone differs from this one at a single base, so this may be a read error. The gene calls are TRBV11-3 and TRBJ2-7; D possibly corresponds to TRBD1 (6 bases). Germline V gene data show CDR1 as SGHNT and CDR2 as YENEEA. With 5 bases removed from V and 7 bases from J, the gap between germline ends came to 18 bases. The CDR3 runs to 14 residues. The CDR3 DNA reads TGTGCCAGCAGCAGAGGGACAAGGTGGGAGGAGCAGTACTTC. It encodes CASSRGTRWEEQYF. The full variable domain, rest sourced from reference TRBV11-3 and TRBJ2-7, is EAGVVQSPRYKIIEKKQPVAFWCNPISGHNTLYWYLQNLGQGPELLIRYENEEAVDDSQLPKDRFSAERLKGVDSTLKIQPAELGDSAVYLCASSRGTRWEEQYFGPGTRLTVT.

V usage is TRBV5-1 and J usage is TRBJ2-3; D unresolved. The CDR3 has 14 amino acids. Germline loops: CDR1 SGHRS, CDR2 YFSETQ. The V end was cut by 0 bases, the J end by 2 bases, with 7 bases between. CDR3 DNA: TGCGCCAGCAGCTTGGTGGCAGCCACAGATACGCAGTATTTT. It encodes CASSLVAATDTQYF.

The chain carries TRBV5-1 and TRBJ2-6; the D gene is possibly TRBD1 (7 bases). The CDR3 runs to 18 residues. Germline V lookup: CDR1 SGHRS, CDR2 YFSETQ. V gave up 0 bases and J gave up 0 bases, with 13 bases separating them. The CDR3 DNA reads TGCGCCAGCAGCTTGGTCCAGGGGGGAGCCTCTGGGGCCAACGTCCTGACTTTC. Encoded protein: CASSLVQGGASGANVLTF.

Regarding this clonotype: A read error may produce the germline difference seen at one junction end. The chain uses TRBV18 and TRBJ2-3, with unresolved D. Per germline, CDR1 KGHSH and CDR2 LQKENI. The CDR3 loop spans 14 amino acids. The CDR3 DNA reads TGCGCCAGCTTGAACAGTTACAGCACAGATACGCAGTATTTT. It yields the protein CASLNSYSTDTQYF. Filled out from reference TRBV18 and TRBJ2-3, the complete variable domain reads NAGVMQNPRHLVRRRGQEARLRCSPMKGHSHVYWYRQLPEEGLKFMVYLQKENIIDESGMPKERFSAEFPKEGPSILRIQQVVRGDSAAYFCASLNSYSTDTQYFGPGTRLTVL.

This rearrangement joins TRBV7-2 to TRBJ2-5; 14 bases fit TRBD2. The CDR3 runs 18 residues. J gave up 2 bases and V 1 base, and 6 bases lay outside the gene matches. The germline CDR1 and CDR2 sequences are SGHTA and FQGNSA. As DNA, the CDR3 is TGTGCCAGCAGCTTAGTGAGACTAGCGGGGGGGGAGCAAGAGACCCAGTACTTC. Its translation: CASSLVRLAGGEQETQYF. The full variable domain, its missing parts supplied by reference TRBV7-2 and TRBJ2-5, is GAGVSQSPSNKVTEKGKDVELRCDPISGHTALYWYRQSLGQGLEFLIYFQGNSAPDKSGLPSDRFSAERTGGSVSTLTIQRTQQEDSAVYLCASSLVRLAGGEQETQYFGPGTRLLVL.

The CDR3 reads CASSQHDRRQETQYF. The CDR3 DNA reads TGCGCCAGCAGCCAGCATGACAGGAGACAAGAGACCCAGTACTTC. The rearrangement joins TRBV4-1 to TRBJ2-5; D may be TRBD1 (6 bases). Germline-derived CDR1 and CDR2 are MGHRA and YSYEKL. The V end lost 3 bases, the J end lost 2 bases, and 13 bases lay between the germline ends. The CDR3 totals 15 residues.

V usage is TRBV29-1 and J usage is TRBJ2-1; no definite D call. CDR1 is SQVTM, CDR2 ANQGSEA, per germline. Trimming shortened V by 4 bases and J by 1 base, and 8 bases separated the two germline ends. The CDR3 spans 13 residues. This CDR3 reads CSVAWNSYNEQFF. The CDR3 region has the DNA TGCAGCGTTGCATGGAATTCCTACAATGAGCAGTTCTTC.

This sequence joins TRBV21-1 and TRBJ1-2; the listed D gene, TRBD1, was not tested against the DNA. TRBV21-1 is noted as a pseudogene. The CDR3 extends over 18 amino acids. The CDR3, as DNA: TGTGCCAGCAGCAAAGCGCTAAAGAGGGGGGCTGATAACTATGGCTACACCTTC. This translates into CASSKALKRGADNYGYTF.

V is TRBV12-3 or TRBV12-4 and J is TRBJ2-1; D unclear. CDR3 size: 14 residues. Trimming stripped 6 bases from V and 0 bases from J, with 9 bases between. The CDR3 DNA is TGTGCCAGCAGGTCATCCAGCTCCTACAATGAGCAGTTCTTC. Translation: CASRSSSSYNEQFF.

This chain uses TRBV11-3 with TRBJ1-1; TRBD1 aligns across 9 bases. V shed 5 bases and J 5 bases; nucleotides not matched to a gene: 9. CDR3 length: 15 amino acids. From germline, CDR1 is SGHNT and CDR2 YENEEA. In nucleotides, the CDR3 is TGTGCCAGCAGCGCACCGGGACAGGGAAGAACTGAAGCTTTCTTT. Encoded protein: CASSAPGQGRTEAFF.